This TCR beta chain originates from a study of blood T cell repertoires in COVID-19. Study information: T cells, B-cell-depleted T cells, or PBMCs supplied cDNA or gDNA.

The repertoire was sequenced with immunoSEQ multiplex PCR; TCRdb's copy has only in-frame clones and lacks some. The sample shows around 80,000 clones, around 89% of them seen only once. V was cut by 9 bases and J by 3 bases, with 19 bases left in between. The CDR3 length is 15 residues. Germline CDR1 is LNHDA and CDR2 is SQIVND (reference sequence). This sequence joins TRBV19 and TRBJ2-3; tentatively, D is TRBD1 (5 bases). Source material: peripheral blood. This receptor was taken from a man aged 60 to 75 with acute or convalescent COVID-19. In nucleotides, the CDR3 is TGTGCCAGCGCCCCATCGCAAGGGGTAACAGATACGCAGTATTTT. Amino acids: CASAPSQGVTDTQYF.